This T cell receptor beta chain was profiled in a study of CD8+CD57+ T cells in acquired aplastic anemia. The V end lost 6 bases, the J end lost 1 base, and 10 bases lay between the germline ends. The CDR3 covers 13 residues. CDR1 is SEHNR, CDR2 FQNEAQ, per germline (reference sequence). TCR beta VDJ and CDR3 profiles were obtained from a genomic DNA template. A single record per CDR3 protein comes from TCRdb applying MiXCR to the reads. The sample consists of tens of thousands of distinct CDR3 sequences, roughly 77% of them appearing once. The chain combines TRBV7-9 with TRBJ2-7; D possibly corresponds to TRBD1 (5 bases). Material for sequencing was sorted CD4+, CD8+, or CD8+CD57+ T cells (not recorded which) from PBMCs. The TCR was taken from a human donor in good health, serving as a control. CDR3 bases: TGTGCCAGCAGTCCAGACAGATCCTACGAGCAGTACTTC. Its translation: CASSPDRSYEQYF.